One and the same sample provided the 27 T cell receptor beta chains below, sequenced in a study of blood T cell repertoires in COVID-19. TCRdb keeps only in-frame clones here, not all; method: immunoSEQ multiplex PCR. The sample has some 290,000 clones, roughly 91% seen once. Source material: PBMCs or T cells enriched from blood (not recorded which). The source is a woman aged 25-40 years who had recovered from COVID-19.

This chain connects TRBV3-1 (or the pseudogene TRBV3-2) to TRBJ2-5; D call uncertain. The V end lost 5 bases, the J end lost 5 bases, and 9 bases lay between the germline ends. The CDR3 covers 12 residues. Germline values: CDR1 LGHDT, CDR2 YNNKEL (reference sequence). CDR3 residues: CASSTLEETQYF. The DNA of the CDR3 is TGTGCCAGCAGCACACTGGAGGAGACCCAGTACTTC.

As to this clone: A junction end diverges from the germline sequence, so it may reflect a read error. The V call is TRBV2, the J call TRBJ2-7, with D possibly TRBD2 on 5 matching bases. Germline lookup yields CDR1 SNHLY and CDR2 FYNNEI. The CDR3 is 13 amino acids. The CDR3 loop is CATRQGIRDPTPF. The CDR3, as DNA: TGTGCCACCCGACAAGGAATACGGGATCCGACCCCGTTC.

The V and J genes are TRBV6-5 and TRBJ1-2; a weak D match, TRBD1 (6 bases). CDR3 length: 14 amino acids. V lost 11 bases, J lost 3 bases, and 19 bases lay in between. Germline lookup yields CDR1 MNHEY and CDR2 SVGAGI. CDR3 nucleotide sequence: TGTGCCCACCACCCCGGGACATCCTACTATGGCTACACCTTC. Protein sequence: CAHHPGTSYYGYTF.

V is TRBV15 and J is TRBJ1-5; 8 positions agree with TRBD1. Germline V lookup: CDR1 LNHNV, CDR2 YYDKDF (reference sequence). The junction had 8 bases not matched to a gene; V was cut back by 0 bases and J by 4 bases. The CDR3 has 17 amino acids. The CDR3 sequence: CATSRDPFNRGNQPQHF. Here the CDR3 DNA reads TGTGCCACCAGCAGAGATCCCTTTAACAGGGGGAATCAGCCCCAGCATTTT. Looking up the rest from reference TRBV15 and TRBJ1-5 gives the full variable domain: DAMVIQNPRYQVTQFGKPVTLSCSQTLNHNVMYWYQQKSSQAPKLLFHYYDKDFNNEADTPDNFQSRRPNTSFCFLDIRSPGLGDTAMYLCATSRDPFNRGNQPQHFGDGTRLSIL.

The V and J genes are TRBV29-1 and TRBJ2-7, with a weak D call TRBD1 (5 bases). CDR3 length equals 12 residues. The germline V gene has CDR1 SQVTM and CDR2 ANQGSEA. The V and J ends lost 8 bases and 2 bases respectively, with 13 bases between them. Here the CDR3 DNA reads TGCAGCACCAGGGCGGATACCTACGAGCAGTACTTC. This translates into CSTRADTYEQYF.

The gene calls are TRBV4-1 and TRBJ2-3; D is unclear. Trimming took off 2 bases at V and 0 bases at J, with 6 bases between the two ends. The CDR3 covers 14 residues. Germline CDR1 reads MGHRA; CDR2 reads YSYEKL. This chain's CDR3 is CASSQRGSTDTQYF. The CDR3 DNA sequence: TGCGCCAGCAGCCAACGCGGAAGCACAGATACGCAGTATTTT.

CDR3 DNA: TGTGCCACCAGTGATCCCTGGGGAGGGGTAGACACAGATACGCAGTATTTT. Protein sequence: CATSDPWGGVDTDTQYF. The rearrangement joins TRBV24-1 to TRBJ2-3; 7 bases are a match to TRBD2. V lost 3 bases and J lost 2; bases outside the gene matches: 10. This CDR3 is built from 17 residues. Germline values: CDR1 KGHDR, CDR2 SFDVKD.

Written as DNA, the CDR3 is TGTGCCAGTAGTATGCAACTTATGAACACTGAAGCTTTCTTT. It specifies CASSMQLMNTEAFF. The rearrangement links TRBV19 to TRBJ1-1; D unclear. Germline assignment: CDR1 LNHDA and CDR2 SQIVND (reference sequence). V lost 3 bases and J lost 0, with 8 bases in between. CDR3 length: 14 amino acids.

The chain combines TRBV5-1 with TRBJ2-7, with D tentatively TRBD1 (6 bases). Germline V gene sequence: CDR1 SGHRS, CDR2 YFSETQ. Trimming shortened V by 5 bases and J by 3 bases, and 15 bases separated the two germline ends. This CDR3 has 14 residues. The CDR3 sequence is CASRGTTGYYEQYF. CDR3 DNA sequence: TGCGCCAGCAGAGGAACAACAGGGTACTACGAGCAGTACTTC.

The chain recombines TRBV19 with TRBJ2-7; D is unresolved. The V and J ends lost 1 base and 5 bases respectively, with 15 bases between them. The CDR3 totals 15 residues. Germline V gene lookup returns CDR1 LNHDA and CDR2 SQIVND (reference sequence). CDR3: CASSIGLATWNEQYF. The CDR3 region has the DNA TGTGCCAGTAGTATAGGACTGGCGACCTGGAACGAGCAGTACTTC.

The V and J genes are TRBV28 and TRBJ2-3; 11 bases line up with TRBD2. V shed 3 bases, J shed 3 bases, and the junction held 11 bases outside the gene matches. This CDR3 is 18 amino acids long. CDR1 and CDR2 from the germline V gene are MDHEN and SYDVKM. This CDR3 reads CASSFYLTLAGATDTQYF. The CDR3 nucleotides are TGTGCCAGCAGTTTCTATCTCACACTAGCGGGAGCAACAGATACGCAGTATTTT.

CDR3 in amino acids: CASSYSRTGGDQPQHF. CDR3 bases: TGTGCCAGCAGTTACTCTAGGACAGGGGGCGATCAGCCCCAGCATTTT. The chain has TRBV6-5 and TRBJ1-5; 11 positions agree with TRBD1. Germline V lookup: CDR1 MNHEY, CDR2 SVGAGI. Trimming took 0 bases from V and 5 from J; bases not matched to a gene: 3. This CDR3 spans 16 amino acids.

This clone was recorded only once. The genes are TRBV10-3 and TRBJ1-2; 8 nucleotides match TRBD1. Losses at the gene ends were 6 bases for V and 1 base for J; bases not matched to a gene: 4. The CDR3 consists of 14 residues. CDR1 and CDR2 (germline): ENHRY, SYGVKD. The CDR3 loop reads CAIRSGQDNYGYTF. CDR3 in DNA: TGTGCCATCAGATCGGGACAGGATAACTATGGCTACACCTTC.

The rearrangement joins TRBV3-1 (or the pseudogene TRBV3-2) to TRBJ1-6; 7 bases line up with TRBD1. This CDR3 has 14 residues. J gave up 10 bases and V 6 bases, and 9 bases lay outside the gene matches. CDR1 is LGHDT and CDR2 is YNNKEL in the germline V gene (reference sequence). The CDR3 coding sequence is TGTGCCAGCAGTCAGGGGGGAGGTGAATCACCCCTCCACTTT. It codes for CASSQGGGESPLHF.

The chain links TRBV4-1 to TRBJ1-4; D uncertain. Germline CDR1 reads MGHRA; CDR2 reads YSYEKL. V was shortened by 5 bases and J by 8 bases, with 18 bases between the two germline ends. This CDR3 is 15 amino acids long. The CDR3 DNA reads as TGCGCCAGCAGCTCCCGACAACCTGGAGGGGAAAAACTGTTTTTT. Translated, it gives CASSSRQPGGEKLFF.

This clone came up a few times. The CDR3 region is CASSRGQYNSPLHF. The CDR3 DNA sequence: TGTGCCAGCTCTAGGGGACAGTATAATTCACCCCTCCACTTT. The rearrangement joins TRBV14 to TRBJ1-6; TRBD1 aligns across 7 bases. Germline CDR1 and CDR2: SGHDN and FVKESK. The CDR3 has 14 residues. J lost 4 bases, V lost 8 bases, and 5 bases had no gene match.

The V and J genes are TRBV19 and TRBJ1-2; D possibly corresponds to TRBD1 (6 bases). Germline CDR1 is LNHDA and CDR2 is SQIVND (reference sequence). Trimming removed 5 bases at V and 3 bases at J, with 13 bases between. The CDR3 is 14 amino acids. In DNA form, the CDR3 reads TGTGCCAGTAGTCCCAGGACAGACTACTATGGCTACACCTTC. Translation gives CASSPRTDYYGYTF.

The rearrangement uses TRBV10-3 and TRBJ2-7; possible D gene TRBD2, 6 bases. Germline loops: CDR1 ENHRY, CDR2 SYGVKD. The ends were cut back, 6 bases at V and 5 bases at J, with 11 bases in the middle. This CDR3 comprises 12 residues. The CDR3 coding sequence is TGTGCCATCAGAGGACTAAAGAACGAGCAGTACTTC. It specifies CAIRGLKNEQYF.

The chain uses TRBV2 and TRBJ2-1, with D perhaps matching TRBD2 (6 bases). This CDR3 is built from 15 residues. Looked up from germline, CDR1 is SNHLY and CDR2 is FYNNEI. V was shortened by 6 bases and J by 0 bases, with 12 bases between the two germline ends. This CDR3 is CASRRTTLSYNEQFF. The CDR3 DNA is TGTGCCAGCAGGAGGACTACGCTCTCCTACAATGAGCAGTTCTTC.

V usage is TRBV3-1 (or the pseudogene TRBV3-2) and J usage is TRBJ1-5, with D possibly being TRBD1 (6 bases). The CDR3 is 15 residues long. V shed 5 bases and J shed 2 bases, with 13 bases lying between them. The V gene's germline CDR1 is LGHDT and CDR2 YNNKEL (reference sequence). CDR3 coding DNA: TGTGCCAGCAGCTCAGGACAGTTGGGCAATCAGCCCCAGCATTTT. Translated: CASSSGQLGNQPQHF.

The gene calls are TRBV4-2 and TRBJ2-3, with a weak D call TRBD2 (6 bases). Per germline, CDR1 LGHNA and CDR2 YNFKEQ. V was cut by 1 base and J by 1 base, with 15 bases left in between. The CDR3 consists of 17 residues. The CDR3 is CASSQGGWREGTDTQYF. The CDR3 bases are TGTGCCAGCAGCCAAGGGGGCTGGCGGGAAGGCACAGATACGCAGTATTTT.

This chain uses TRBV7-2 with TRBJ1-2, with D possibly being TRBD1 (5 bases). This CDR3 is built from 14 residues. Trimming cost V 1 base and J 7 bases, with 13 bases left between them. In germline, CDR1 is SGHTA, CDR2 FQGNSA. CDR3 nucleotides: TGTGCCAGCAGCTTAGTAGCAGGGTTAGGTGGCTACACCTTC. Amino acids: CASSLVAGLGGYTF.

The V and J genes are TRBV3-1 (or the pseudogene TRBV3-2) and TRBJ2-4; 10 nucleotides align to TRBD2. V lost 4 bases and J lost 6; bases outside the gene matches: 9. The germline gives CDR1 LGHDT, CDR2 YNNKEL (reference sequence). The CDR3 extends over 16 amino acids. The CDR3 DNA follows: TGTGCCAGCAGCCCCCCGGGGCTAGCGGGGGCAAACATTCAGTACTTC. This sequence encodes CASSPPGLAGANIQYF.

The CDR3 loop is CASSPSAGAYNEQFF. CDR3 bases: TGTGCCAGCAGCCCATCCGCGGGAGCCTACAATGAGCAGTTCTTC. This chain connects TRBV3-1 (or the pseudogene TRBV3-2) to TRBJ2-1, with 7 bases matching TRBD2. The germline gives CDR1 LGHDT, CDR2 YNNKEL (reference sequence). The CDR3 runs 15 residues. The ends lost 4 bases at V and 2 bases at J; junction bases unmatched: 5.

J is TRBJ2-7 and V is TRBV5-8, with D tentatively TRBD2 (6 bases). V lost 4 bases to trimming and J lost 2 bases, with 22 bases between them. The CDR3 contains 17 residues. Germline V CDR1 and CDR2: SGHTS, YDEGEE. The CDR3 spells CASSPDRFAGRTYEQYF. CDR3 DNA: TGTGCCAGCAGCCCGGATAGGTTCGCGGGGCGCACCTACGAGCAGTACTTC.

The genes are TRBV6-2 or TRBV6-3 and TRBJ2-2, with TRBD2 matching 7 bases. The CDR3 extends over 16 amino acids. The germline CDR1 and CDR2 sequences are MNHEY and SVGEGT. The V and J ends lost 7 bases and 7 bases, in that order; junction bases with no gene match: 15. CDR3: CASIPVGRESGGELFF. The CDR3, as DNA: TGTGCCAGCATCCCTGTCGGGCGGGAGTCCGGCGGGGAGCTGTTTTTT.

The chain is built from TRBV9 and TRBJ1-2; 9 bases fit TRBD1. Germline V gene sequence: CDR1 SGDLS, CDR2 YYNGEE. V lost 4 bases, J lost 4 bases, and 11 bases stayed unmatched. The CDR3 contains 16 residues. CDR3 sequence (DNA): TGTGCCAGCAGCCCCCGACGGGACAGGGAAGCCTATGGCTACACCTTC. Translating gives CASSPRRDREAYGYTF.